This passage covers 27 T cell receptor beta chains from one sample sequenced in a study of shared clonotypes between healthy human individuals. Some clones are missing from TCRdb's copy, which holds only in-frame ones; the method was immunoSEQ multiplex PCR. The table shows 2 million to 3 million clones, with 85% to 95% occurring only once. The sample comprised naive CD4+ T cells sorted from blood. Subset of the sample: CD45RA+ positively selected. These receptors all stem from a man between 18 and 35 years old in good health.

This chain uses TRBV27 with TRBJ1-2; 9 nucleotides align to TRBD1. With 5 bases clipped from V and 9 bases from J, the junction kept 13 bases outside the gene matches. The germline V gene has CDR1 MNHEY and CDR2 SMNVEV (reference sequence). This CDR3 is built from 15 residues. Here the CDR3 reads CASSPRQGDGLRYTF. The CDR3 nucleotides are TGTGCCAGCAGTCCGAGACAGGGGGACGGTTTGCGCTACACCTTC.

V is TRBV5-4 and J is TRBJ2-7, with D maybe TRBD2 (6 bases). Per the germline V gene, CDR1 is SGHNT and CDR2 is YYREEE (reference sequence). The CDR3 consists of 15 residues. V was trimmed by 4 bases and J by 0 bases, leaving 14 bases between them. CDR3 sequence (DNA): TGTGCCAGCAGCCCTAATAGCGGAAGCTCCTACGAGCAGTACTTC. As protein: CASSPNSGSSYEQYF.

V is TRBV11-2 and J is TRBJ2-1; tentatively, D is TRBD1 (6 bases). V lost 5 bases and J 15 bases, leaving 17 bases between the germline ends. Germline-derived CDR1 and CDR2 are SGHAT and FQNNGV. The CDR3 is 12 residues long. CDR3 loop: CASSLEARGPFF. CDR3 nucleotide sequence: TGTGCCAGCAGCCTTGAGGCCAGGGGTCCGTTCTTC.

The chain joins TRBV5-4 to TRBJ1-5, with TRBD1 matching over 11 bases. CDR3 length: 15 residues. Germline-derived CDR1 and CDR2 are SGHNT and YYREEE (reference sequence). V was pared by 3 bases and J by 6 bases, with 5 bases of the junction left unmatched. The CDR3 protein is CASSSGQGAVQPQHF. DNA for the CDR3: TGTGCCAGCAGCTCTGGACAGGGGGCAGTTCAGCCCCAGCATTTT.

In the case of this clone: The same CDR3 also results from other DNA sequences found in this sample. The V call is TRBV7-2, the J call TRBJ2-3; D gene ambiguous. The germline V gene has CDR1 SGHTA and CDR2 FQGNSA. The V gene lost 5 bases and the J gene lost 4 bases, with 4 bases spanning the gap. The CDR3 is made up of 11 amino acids. The CDR3 spells CASSRSDTQYF. The CDR3 DNA is TGTGCCAGCAGCCGGTCAGATACGCAGTATTTT.

Only a few counts were recorded for this clone. The CDR3 spells CASSEIPQGTEAFF. Written as DNA, the CDR3 is TGCGCCAGCAGCGAAATTCCACAGGGTACCGAAGCTTTCTTT. The gene calls are TRBV5-1 and TRBJ1-1, with D perhaps matching TRBD1 (6 bases). CDR3 length: 14 amino acids. Germline V gene lookup returns CDR1 SGHRS and CDR2 YFSETQ. Between the trimmed V and J ends, which lost 4 bases and 8 bases, there was a span of 18 bases.

This clone was counted between two and nine times. The chain employs TRBV10-3 and TRBJ1-6, with TRBD1 matching over 9 bases. From germline, CDR1 is ENHRY and CDR2 SYGVKD. With V trimmed by 5 bases and J by 8 bases, 4 bases remained unmatched. The CDR3 spans 14 residues. The CDR3 loop reads CAISSGDRDSPLHF. For the CDR3, the DNA is TGTGCCATCAGTAGTGGGGACAGGGATTCACCCCTCCACTTT.

This chain joins TRBV5-1 and TRBJ2-3; perhaps TRBD2 as D (5 bases). Trimming left V 5 bases short and J 2 bases short, with 15 bases between. The germline V gene has CDR1 SGHRS and CDR2 YFSETQ. The CDR3 spans 15 residues. For the CDR3, the DNA is TGCGCCAGCAGGCTCAAGGACGGGATCACAGATACGCAGTATTTT. Its translation: CASRLKDGITDTQYF.

This chain's CDR3 is CASSRPTGNTGELFF. The DNA of the CDR3 is TGTGCCAGCAGCAGACCGACAGGGAACACCGGGGAGCTGTTTTTT. The chain joins TRBV21-1 to TRBJ2-2; the table's D call TRBD1 went unverified against the DNA. TRBV21-1 is described as a pseudogene. CDR3 length equals 15 residues.

The chain employs TRBV5-1 and TRBJ2-5; 13 positions agree with TRBD2. This CDR3 spans 16 amino acids. With V trimmed by 4 bases and J by 4 bases, 7 bases remained unmatched. Germline CDR1 reads SGHRS; CDR2 reads YFSETQ. The CDR3 region has the DNA TGCGCCAGCAGCCCGAGACTAGCGGGGGGTGCAGAGACCCAGTACTTC. It translates to CASSPRLAGGAETQYF.

This clone was observed a single time. This sample also contains other DNA sequences that code for the same CDR3. The chain uses TRBV2 and TRBJ1-4; no clear D. Germline values: CDR1 SNHLY, CDR2 FYNNEI. The CDR3 has 14 residues. Deletions cut 5 bases from V and 0 bases from J, with 7 bases between. CDR3 loop: CASSRTATNEKLFF. The DNA for the CDR3 is TGTGCCAGCAGTAGGACGGCAACTAATGAAAAACTGTTTTTT.

The chain recombines TRBV5-8 with TRBJ1-5; no firm D call. The ends were cut back, 2 bases at V and 0 bases at J, with 9 bases in the middle. CDR1 is SGHTS, CDR2 YDEGEE, per germline. The CDR3 runs 15 residues. The CDR3 sequence is CASSLKGYSNQPQHF. The CDR3 DNA reads TGTGCCAGCAGCTTAAAGGGTTATAGCAATCAGCCCCAGCATTTT.

The chain recombines TRBV5-1 with TRBJ2-3, with 8 bases fitting TRBD2. The CDR3 spans 16 residues. V was pared by 4 bases and J by 6 bases, with 13 bases of the junction left unmatched. Germline V CDR1 and CDR2: SGHRS, YFSETQ. The chain's CDR3 is CASSPRASGGGDTQYF. In DNA form, the CDR3 reads TGCGCCAGCAGCCCAAGGGCCAGCGGGGGTGGTGATACGCAGTATTTT.

The gene calls are TRBV30 and TRBJ1-6; TRBD1 might be the D (6 bases). Per the germline V gene, CDR1 is GTSNPN and CDR2 is SVGIG (reference sequence). V lost 0 bases and J lost 7, with 13 bases in between. The CDR3 contains 15 residues. The CDR3 nucleotides are TGTGCCTGGAGTGTAAGCACAGGGCTCAATTCACCCCTCCACTTT. The encoded protein is CAWSVSTGLNSPLHF.

The gene calls are TRBV5-1 and TRBJ2-7; 7 nucleotides line up with TRBD1. The CDR3 extends over 15 amino acids. V gave up 4 bases and J gave up 4 bases; unmatched junction bases: 11. CDR1 SGHRS and CDR2 YFSETQ come from the germline V gene. The CDR3 loop is CASSLGQQALYEQYF. CDR3 sequence (DNA): TGCGCCAGCAGCCTGGGACAGCAGGCCCTATACGAGCAGTACTTC.

The CDR3 reads CASSQARTGARETQYF. The DNA for the CDR3 is TGTGCCAGCAGCCAAGCAAGGACAGGGGCCAGGGAGACCCAGTACTTC. V is TRBV14 and J is TRBJ2-5, with 9 bases that match TRBD1. The CDR3 sequence is 16 residues long. Trimming at V came to 1 base and at J to 5 bases, leaving 8 bases not matched to a gene. Germline CDR1 SGHDN, CDR2 FVKESK.

This chain links TRBV28 with TRBJ1-5; possibly TRBD1 for D (6 bases). The CDR3 runs to 14 residues. Trimming removed 3 bases at V and 5 bases at J, with 11 bases between. CDR1 is MDHEN, CDR2 SYDVKM, per germline. The CDR3 coding sequence is TGTGCCAGCAGTTTTGGACAGACAGATCAGCCCCAGCATTTT. Encoded protein: CASSFGQTDQPQHF.

The chain combines TRBV4-1 with TRBJ2-4; D unclear. Per germline, CDR1 MGHRA and CDR2 YSYEKL. The CDR3 contains 15 residues. Trimming left V 1 base short and J 0 bases short, with 7 bases between. The CDR3 region has the DNA TGCGCCAGCAGCCAAGCCCAACTAGCCAAAAACATTCAGTACTTC. Its protein is CASSQAQLAKNIQYF.

The rearrangement uses TRBV29-1 and TRBJ2-7, with D possibly matching TRBD1 (6 bases). The germline CDR1 and CDR2 sequences are SQVTM and ANQGSEA. V shed 2 bases and J shed 2 bases, with 13 bases lying between them. The CDR3 is made up of 14 amino acids. CDR3 residues: CSVESPGQPYEQYF. CDR3 DNA: TGCAGCGTTGAATCCCCGGGACAACCCTACGAGCAGTACTTC.

The rearrangement links TRBV10-3 to TRBJ2-3, with 7 nucleotides matching TRBD2. With V trimmed by 10 bases and J by 2 bases, 6 bases remained unmatched. Germline V gene data show CDR1 as ENHRY and CDR2 as SYGVKD. The CDR3 loop spans 13 amino acids. The CDR3 nucleotides are TGTGCCACCGGGGGGACTATCACAGATACGCAGTATTTT. Residues: CATGGTITDTQYF.

V is TRBV10-3 and J is TRBJ1-1, with D possibly matching TRBD1 (6 bases). The CDR3 totals 16 residues. Germline loops: CDR1 ENHRY, CDR2 SYGVKD. V was shortened by 6 bases and J by 4 bases, with 21 bases between the two germline ends. The CDR3 sequence is CAISPNRATGTTEAFF. DNA for the CDR3: TGTGCCATCAGCCCCAACAGGGCAACGGGGACCACTGAAGCTTTCTTT.

This clone was seen only once. The chain is built from TRBV7-9 and TRBJ2-5; D is possibly TRBD1 (6 bases). The CDR3 contains 14 residues. Trimming left V 5 bases short and J 4 bases short, with 14 bases between. The V gene's germline CDR1 is SEHNR and CDR2 FQNEAQ (reference sequence). CDR3 in DNA: TGTGCCAGCAGCCGTGCAGGGGTCGGAGAGACCCAGTACTTC. Residues: CASSRAGVGETQYF.

J is TRBJ2-7 and V is TRBV27, with 8 bases that match TRBD1. V was pared by 6 bases and J by 0 bases, with 4 bases of the junction left unmatched. From germline, CDR1 is MNHEY and CDR2 SMNVEV (reference sequence). The CDR3 sequence is 14 residues long. The CDR3 here is CASRWTGSSYEQYF. The CDR3 bases are TGTGCCAGCAGGTGGACAGGGAGCTCCTACGAGCAGTACTTC.

Points on this clone: At one of its ends the junction is not consistent with the germline gene, which may arise from a read error. The chain has TRBV30 and TRBJ2-5, with 10 bases fitting TRBD1. CDR1 and CDR2 from the germline V gene are GTSNPN and SVGIG (reference sequence). CDR3 length: 16 residues. In DNA form, the CDR3 reads TGTGCCTGGAGTAAAATGGGACAGGGGAGTCAAGGGACCCAGTACTTC. Amino acids: CAWSKMGQGSQGTQYF.

This clone was counted a few times. The rearrangement uses TRBV30 and TRBJ1-5; a weak D match, TRBD1 (5 bases). The ends were cut back, 1 base at V and 0 bases at J, with 10 bases in the middle. This CDR3 is built from 15 residues. Germline V gene data show CDR1 as GTSNPN and CDR2 as SVGIG (reference sequence). Here the CDR3 DNA reads TGTGCCTGGAGTGGAGGGACGGCTAGCAATCAGCCCCAGCATTTT. It is translated as CAWSGGTASNQPQHF.

The rearrangement joins TRBV5-5 to TRBJ1-3; TRBD1 might be the D (6 bases). The ends were cut back, 3 bases at V and 0 bases at J, with 16 bases in the middle. Germline values: CDR1 SGHKS, CDR2 YYEKEE (reference sequence). CDR3 size: 17 residues. The CDR3 DNA reads as TGTGCCAGCAGCTCCAGGGGCGGACAGAGCTCTGGAAACACCATATATTTT. It translates to CASSSRGGQSSGNTIYF.

The chain recombines TRBV29-1 with TRBJ1-1; D call uncertain. Deletions cut 3 bases from V and 6 bases from J, with 11 bases between. CDR1 and CDR2 from the germline V gene are SQVTM and ANQGSEA. The CDR3 totals 12 residues. The CDR3 loop reads CSVDPAVSEAFF. CDR3 bases: TGCAGCGTTGACCCGGCAGTTTCTGAAGCTTTCTTT.